These 21 T cell receptor beta chains share one sample of origin, sequenced in a study of shared clonotypes between healthy human individuals. Some clones are missing from TCRdb's copy, which holds only in-frame ones; the method was immunoSEQ multiplex PCR. The table lists some 1.1 million clones, approximately 80% of them singletons. The sample comprised memory CD4+ T cells from PBMCs. This sample's subset: CD45RA-negative fraction. Source of these receptors: a young man in good health. Some clones in this sample may be carry-over from other donors' samples.

Written as DNA, the CDR3 is TGTGCCAGCAGCGGGGGGGGGTCTCGGAAAGAGACCCAGTACTTC. It codes for CASSGGGSRKETQYF. The chain joins TRBV28 to TRBJ2-5, with 8 bases aligning to TRBD2. The junction had 9 bases not matched to a gene; V was cut back by 6 bases and J by 3 bases. The CDR3 runs 15 residues. Germline CDR1 and CDR2: MDHEN and SYDVKM.

The V and J genes are TRBV28 and TRBJ1-4; a possible D gene is TRBD1 (6 bases). This CDR3 region has 16 residues. From germline, CDR1 is MDHEN and CDR2 SYDVKM. The V end lost 4 bases, the J end lost 1 base, and 13 bases lay between the germline ends. The CDR3 here is CASSSRTVGTNEKLFF. The DNA for the CDR3 is TGTGCCAGCAGTTCTAGGACAGTGGGAACTAATGAAAAACTGTTTTTT. Together with reference TRBV28 and TRBJ1-4, the CDR3 gives the full variable domain: DVKVTQSSRYLVKRTGEKVFLECVQDMDHENMFWYRQDPGLGLRLIYFSYDVKMKEKGDIPEGYSVSREKKERFSLILESASTNQTSMYLCASSSRTVGTNEKLFFGSGTQLSVL.

The rearrangement uses TRBV27 and TRBJ2-5; D ambiguous. V gave up 5 bases and J gave up 2 bases, with 15 bases separating them. The CDR3 is 15 residues long. Per the germline V gene, CDR1 is MNHEY and CDR2 is SMNVEV (reference sequence). CDR3 region: CASSRNAGDQETQYF. In DNA form, the CDR3 reads TGTGCCAGCAGTAGGAATGCAGGAGATCAAGAGACCCAGTACTTC.

The chain employs TRBV5-1 and TRBJ1-5; TRBD1 might be the D (6 bases). Trimming removed 4 bases from V and 4 bases from J, with 12 bases in between. Germline V gene sequence: CDR1 SGHRS, CDR2 YFSETQ. This CDR3 region has 14 residues. The CDR3 reads CASSPQDRNQPQHF. The CDR3 nucleotides are TGCGCCAGCAGCCCCCAGGACAGAAATCAGCCCCAGCATTTT.

The chain links TRBV29-1 to TRBJ2-1; D is ambiguous. The CDR3 has 11 residues. Trimming took 6 bases from V and 8 from J, leaving 11 bases between them. Germline values: CDR1 SQVTM, CDR2 ANQGSEA. DNA of the CDR3: TGCAGCGTCCGTGTGTGGGATGAGCAGTTCTTC. As protein: CSVRVWDEQFF.

This clone was counted between two and nine times. Here the CDR3 reads CASSMRRNTGELFF. CDR3 coding DNA: TGTGCCAGTAGTATGAGGCGGAACACCGGGGAGCTGTTTTTT. The rearrangement uses TRBV19 and TRBJ2-2, with D unresolved. Per the germline V gene, CDR1 is LNHDA and CDR2 is SQIVND (reference sequence). Trimming took off 3 bases at V and 1 base at J, with 6 bases between the two ends. The length of the CDR3 is 14 residues. Supplemented by reference TRBV19 and TRBJ2-2, the full variable domain reads DGGITQSPKYLFRKEGQNVTLSCEQNLNHDAMYWYRQDPGQGLRLIYYSQIVNDFQKGDIAEGYSVSREKKESFPLTVTSAQKNPTAFYLCASSMRRNTGELFFGEGSRLTVL.

The V call is TRBV7-2, the J call TRBJ2-1, with D perhaps matching TRBD1 (6 bases). Germline V CDR1 and CDR2: SGHTA, FQGNSA. There are 15 residues in the CDR3. The V end lost 3 bases, the J end lost 7 bases, and 16 bases lay between the germline ends. The CDR3 is CASSFGTPWGNEQFF. As DNA, the CDR3 is TGTGCCAGCAGCTTCGGGACACCTTGGGGGAATGAGCAGTTCTTC.

The chain is built from TRBV4-1 and TRBJ1-6, with 7 bases that match TRBD1. V was pared by 3 bases and J by 0 bases, with 8 bases of the junction left unmatched. Germline loops: CDR1 MGHRA, CDR2 YSYEKL. CDR3 length equals 18 residues. The CDR3 DNA follows: TGCGCCAGCAGCCACGTTAACAGGGGAAGCTCCTATAATTCACCCCTCCACTTT. Protein sequence: CASSHVNRGSSYNSPLHF.

The CDR3 sequence: CASARLADTQYF. For the CDR3, the DNA is TGTGCCTCCGCCCGGCTTGCAGATACGCAGTATTTT. The gene calls are TRBV30 and TRBJ2-3; D is unresolved. CDR3 length: 12 residues. The V gene lost 7 bases and the J gene lost 4 bases, with 12 bases spanning the gap. Per the germline V gene, CDR1 is GTSNPN and CDR2 is SVGIG (reference sequence).

The chain carries TRBV5-5 and TRBJ1-4, with D uncertain. Per the germline V gene, CDR1 is SGHKS and CDR2 is YYEKEE (reference sequence). V was trimmed by 4 bases and J by 6 bases, leaving 13 bases between them. This CDR3 is 14 amino acids long. DNA for the CDR3: TGTGCCAGCAGCACCCGGAGGACGGATGAAAAACTGTTTTTT. It encodes CASSTRRTDEKLFF. Full variable domain (rest looked up from reference TRBV5-5 and TRBJ1-4): DAGVTQSPTHLIKTRGQQVTLRCSPISGHKSVSWYQQVLGQGPQFIFQYYEKEERGRGNFPDRFSARQFPNYSSELNVNALLLGDSALYLCASSTRRTDEKLFFGSGTQLSVL.

The chain carries TRBV28 and TRBJ2-5; 12 bases line up with TRBD2. V lost 3 bases, J lost 4 bases, and 3 bases stayed unmatched. The CDR3 extends over 15 amino acids. The germline V gene encodes CDR1 MDHEN and CDR2 SYDVKM. CDR3: CASSLLGLAGETQYF. For the CDR3, the DNA is TGTGCCAGCAGTTTGCTGGGACTAGCGGGAGAGACCCAGTACTTC.

This clone was recorded only once. This chain joins TRBV28 and TRBJ1-2; no definite D call. Trimming removed 5 bases at V and 2 bases at J, with 15 bases between. This CDR3 spans 15 amino acids. The germline V gene encodes CDR1 MDHEN and CDR2 SYDVKM. The CDR3 is CASSPSPRENYGYTF. DNA for the CDR3: TGTGCCAGCAGTCCATCACCACGGGAAAACTATGGCTACACCTTC.

The DNA for the CDR3 is TGTGCCACCAGCAGACTAGGGACAGGGGGATATCAGCCCCAGCATTTT. It is translated as CATSRLGTGGYQPQHF. The chain has TRBV15 and TRBJ1-5, with 11 nucleotides matching TRBD1. CDR3 length: 16 amino acids. From germline, CDR1 is LNHNV and CDR2 YYDKDF (reference sequence). Germline trimming cut 2 bases from V and 5 bases from J; bases unmatched to any gene: 5.

The CDR3 protein is CAVLPGLNTEAFF. The CDR3 coding sequence is TGTGCCGTCCTACCAGGCTTGAACACTGAAGCTTTCTTT. The chain has TRBV10-3 and TRBJ1-1; D unclear. The CDR3 length is 13 residues. Trimming cost V 11 bases and J 0 bases, with 13 bases left between them. Germline-derived CDR1 and CDR2 are ENHRY and SYGVKD.

J is TRBJ2-1 and V is TRBV5-1, with D perhaps matching TRBD1 (5 bases). This CDR3 region has 13 residues. Germline CDR1 SGHRS, CDR2 YFSETQ. Trimming stripped 2 bases from V and 5 bases from J, with 8 bases between. CDR3 nucleotide sequence: TGCGCCAGCAGCTTCGGACACAACAATGAGCAGTTCTTC. Protein product: CASSFGHNNEQFF. Drawing the rest from reference TRBV5-1 and TRBJ2-1, the complete variable domain is KAGVTQTPRYLIKTRGQQVTLSCSPISGHRSVSWYQQTPGQGLQFLFEYFSETQRNKGNFPGRFSGRQFSNSRSEMNVSTLELGDSALYLCASSFGHNNEQFFGPGTRLTVL.

This chain links TRBV18 with TRBJ2-1; the match to TRBD2 covers 10 bases. From germline, CDR1 is KGHSH and CDR2 LQKENI. The CDR3 has 14 residues. V shed 3 bases and J 7 bases; nucleotides not matched to a gene: 3. The CDR3 nucleotides are TGTGCCAGCTCACCGACTAGCGGGTTGAATGAGCAGTTCTTC. This codes for CASSPTSGLNEQFF. The complete variable domain, with remaining parts taken from reference TRBV18 and TRBJ2-1, reads NAGVMQNPRHLVRRRGQEARLRCSPMKGHSHVYWYRQLPEEGLKFMVYLQKENIIDESGMPKERFSAEFPKEGPSILRIQQVVRGDSAAYFCASSPTSGLNEQFFGPGTRLTVL.

The chain carries TRBV6-1 and TRBJ2-2, with 8 bases aligning to TRBD2. Germline V lookup: CDR1 MNHNS, CDR2 SASEGT. V trimming: 6 bases; J trimming: 7 bases; junction bases outside the gene matches: 7. There are 14 residues in the CDR3. CDR3 amino acids: CASRPPGGVGELFF. CDR3 coding DNA: TGTGCCAGCAGACCACCCGGGGGGGTCGGGGAGCTGTTTTTT.

The chain has TRBV5-6 and TRBJ2-5, with D hard to call. The ends were cut back, 0 bases at V and 2 bases at J, with 8 bases in the middle. The CDR3 length is 14 residues. Per the germline V gene, CDR1 is SGHDT and CDR2 is YYEEEE. The CDR3 nucleotides read TGTGCCAGCAGCTTGGGTGAAGGGCAAGAGACCCAGTACTTC. It codes for CASSLGEGQETQYF.

The V gene is TRBV14, the J gene TRBJ2-1, with no clear D. The germline V gene encodes CDR1 SGHDN and CDR2 FVKESK. CDR3 length: 13 amino acids. The V gene lost 4 bases and the J gene lost 3 bases, with 7 bases spanning the gap. The CDR3 sequence is CASSPLHYNEQFF. The CDR3, as DNA: TGTGCCAGCAGCCCCCTCCACTACAATGAGCAGTTCTTC.

The chain couples TRBV10-3 to TRBJ1-4, with D hard to call. Germline loops: CDR1 ENHRY, CDR2 SYGVKD. V lost 0 bases to trimming and J lost 8 bases, with 13 bases between them. The CDR3 length is 15 residues. The CDR3 region is CAISESEAPAEKLFF. The CDR3 DNA reads as TGTGCCATCAGTGAGTCGGAGGCTCCCGCAGAAAAACTGTTTTTT.

The V and J genes are TRBV7-2 and TRBJ2-7; 10 bases fit TRBD2. CDR1 is SGHTA and CDR2 is FQGNSA in the germline V gene. The CDR3 is made up of 16 amino acids. J gave up 0 bases and V 5 bases, and 7 bases lay outside the gene matches. CDR3 amino acids: CASSPRGTSVSYEQYF. Here the CDR3 DNA reads TGTGCCAGCAGCCCTAGGGGGACTAGCGTCTCCTACGAGCAGTACTTC.